These 27 T cell receptor beta chains share one sample of origin, sequenced in a study of post-analysis software for immune sequencing data. Findings and caveats of the study: Five or six TRBV segments, TRBV5-6, TRBV5-1 and TRBV20-1 among them, were found more frequent in patients than controls.

Included in the TCR beta cDNA libraries were unique molecular identifiers. TCRdb re-analysed the PCR reads in MiXCR, keeping a single row per CDR3 protein. The sample records 450,000 or so distinct CDR3 sequences, under 55% being singletons. Which antigens these TCRs recognize remains unknown. Material: blood. The receptors here all came from a girl aged 10 to 17 with multiple sclerosis.

This clonotype was seen a few times. The genes are TRBV6-6 and TRBJ2-1; perhaps TRBD2 as D (5 bases). CDR3 size: 16 residues. V gave up 5 bases and J gave up 4 bases, with 18 bases separating them. Looked up from germline, CDR1 is MNHNY and CDR2 is SVGAGI (reference sequence). CDR3 region: CASSVSGWERYNEQFF. CDR3 in DNA: TGTGCCAGCAGTGTCTCTGGGTGGGAGAGATACAATGAGCAGTTCTTC.

The V and J genes are TRBV12-3 or TRBV12-4 and TRBJ1-6; no reliable D call. Trimming removed 8 bases from V and 9 bases from J, with 17 bases in between. The CDR3 contains 14 residues. The CDR3 loop is CASRTGSPISPLHF. The CDR3 DNA sequence: TGTGCCAGCCGCACGGGTTCCCCCATTTCACCCCTCCACTTT.

This chain joins TRBV7-9 and TRBJ1-2; no definite D call. CDR3 size: 12 residues. Trimming took off 6 bases at V and 4 bases at J, with 9 bases between the two ends. The germline CDR1 and CDR2 sequences are SEHNR and FQNEAQ (reference sequence). DNA for the CDR3: TGTGCCAGCAGAAAAGAGTTCTATGGCTACACCTTC. Protein sequence: CASRKEFYGYTF.

This clonotype was counted between two and nine times. Here the CDR3 reads CASSSGTSGRAYEQYF. The CDR3 DNA follows: TGTGCCAGCAGCTCCGGGACTAGCGGGAGGGCATACGAGCAGTACTTC. The V gene is TRBV7-9, the J gene TRBJ2-7, with TRBD2 matching 16 bases. This CDR3 comprises 16 residues. V shed 4 bases and J 4 bases; nucleotides not matched to a gene: 4. Germline values: CDR1 SEHNR, CDR2 FQNEAQ (reference sequence).

This clonotype was detected only a few times. V usage is TRBV28 and J usage is TRBJ1-4, with TRBD1 as a possible D gene (5 bases). The germline gives CDR1 MDHEN, CDR2 SYDVKM. There are 15 residues in the CDR3. Trimming stripped 3 bases from V and 4 bases from J, with 12 bases between. The CDR3 sequence is CASSLRTDNNEKLFF. The CDR3 coding sequence is TGTGCCAGCAGTTTGAGGACGGACAATAATGAAAAACTGTTTTTT.

This chain uses TRBV29-1 with TRBJ2-7; 7 nucleotides align to TRBD2. The J call is in doubt because the DNA end fits TRBJ2-5 better. Germline CDR1 SQVTM, CDR2 ANQGSEA. CDR3 length: 13 residues. CDR3 DNA sequence: TGCAGCGTTGAAGTGGCGGGAGCAGAGACCCAGTACTTC. The encoded protein is CSVEVAGAETQYF.

This chain joins TRBV20-1 and TRBJ2-5, with D perhaps matching TRBD1 or TRBD2 (6 bases each). CDR3 length equals 14 residues. Germline V gene sequence: CDR1 DFQATT, CDR2 SNEGSKA (reference sequence). The germline V and J ends were trimmed by 3 bases and 5 bases, with 16 bases remaining between them. Here the CDR3 reads CSAREDRGAETQYF. DNA for the CDR3: TGCAGTGCTAGGGAAGATAGGGGGGCGGAGACCCAGTACTTC.

V is TRBV19 and J is TRBJ2-1; tentative D call: TRBD1 (5 bases). V lost 11 bases to trimming and J lost 0 bases, with 17 bases between them. Per the germline V gene, CDR1 is LNHDA and CDR2 is SQIVND (reference sequence). CDR3 length: 15 amino acids. CDR3 sequence (DNA): TGTGCCGGTTCATGGGGCCTGAGCTCCTACAATGAGCAGTTCTTC. This codes for CAGSWGLSSYNEQFF.

This clonotype was found a few times. The chain recombines TRBV6-1 with TRBJ2-3, with D possibly being TRBD1 (5 bases). Between the trimmed V and J ends, which lost 4 bases and 1 base, there was a span of 18 bases. Per germline, CDR1 MNHNS and CDR2 SASEGT. The CDR3 is 17 amino acids. This CDR3 is CASSVTWGGVGTDTQYF. The DNA of the CDR3 is TGTGCCAGCAGTGTAACGTGGGGCGGAGTCGGCACAGATACGCAGTATTTT.

The rearrangement links TRBV7-2 to TRBJ2-7; D perhaps matches TRBD2 (5 bases). Germline CDR1 and CDR2: SGHTA and FQGNSA. Trimming stripped 4 bases from V and 5 bases from J, with 15 bases between. This CDR3 spans 14 amino acids. The CDR3: CASSSGIEVHEQYF. CDR3 bases: TGTGCCAGCAGCTCCGGGATAGAGGTCCACGAGCAGTACTTC.

The rearrangement links TRBV7-2 to TRBJ2-1, with a possible D match to TRBD1 (5 bases). From germline, CDR1 is SGHTA and CDR2 FQGNSA. V was clipped by 1 base and J by 0 bases, with 10 bases between them. The CDR3 runs 16 residues. DNA of the CDR3: TGTGCCAGCAGCTTAGACAGGCTTAGCTCCTACAATGAGCAGTTCTTC. Protein product: CASSLDRLSSYNEQFF.

The chain uses TRBV5-1 and TRBJ2-3, with TRBD2 matching over 13 bases. The V segment lost 4 bases and the J segment 4 bases; nucleotides outside the gene matches: 9. The CDR3 totals 17 residues. Germline CDR1 SGHRS, CDR2 YFSETQ. The chain's CDR3 is CASSAAPGLAGSDTQYF. Here the CDR3 DNA reads TGCGCCAGCAGCGCAGCTCCGGGACTAGCGGGGTCAGATACGCAGTATTTT.

The V gene is TRBV20-1, the J gene TRBJ2-5; TRBD2 matches at 11 bases. With 4 bases clipped from V and 11 bases from J, the junction kept 12 bases outside the gene matches. The CDR3 has 14 residues. CDR1 is DFQATT and CDR2 is SNEGSKA in the germline V gene (reference sequence). CDR3 loop: CSANPLAGGREQYF. CDR3 DNA: TGCAGTGCTAACCCTCTAGCGGGAGGAAGGGAGCAGTACTTC.

This chain joins TRBV27 and TRBJ2-5, with TRBD2 matching 8 bases. Looked up from germline, CDR1 is MNHEY and CDR2 is SMNVEV (reference sequence). V shed 2 bases and J 6 bases; nucleotides not matched to a gene: 5. This CDR3 has 14 amino acids. CDR3 sequence (DNA): TGTGCCAGCAGTTTAAGCGGGACTAGGAAGACCCAGTACTTC. Encoded protein: CASSLSGTRKTQYF.

V is TRBV7-3 and J is TRBJ2-1, with 15 bases that match TRBD2. This CDR3 contains 15 residues. CDR1 SGHTA and CDR2 FQGTGA come from the germline V gene. V was pared by 4 bases and J by 7 bases, with 2 bases of the junction left unmatched. In DNA form, the CDR3 reads TGTGCCAGCAGCTCCGGGACTAGCGGGAGGAATGAGCAGTTCTTC. This encodes CASSSGTSGRNEQFF.

The chain uses TRBV2 and TRBJ1-4; tentatively, D is TRBD1 (6 bases). The CDR3 covers 14 residues. V was clipped by 3 bases and J by 8 bases, with 13 bases between them. Germline CDR1 is SNHLY and CDR2 is FYNNEI. The DNA of the CDR3 is TGTGCCAGCAGTGACGGCAGGGGCGAGGAAAAACTGTTTTTT. It codes for CASSDGRGEEKLFF. Full variable domain (rest looked up from reference TRBV2 and TRBJ1-4): EPEVTQTPSHQVTQMGQEVILRCVPISNHLYFYWYRQILGQKVEFLVSFYNNEISEKSEIFDDQFSVERPDGSNFTLKIRSTKLEDSAMYFCASSDGRGEEKLFFGSGTQLSVL.

The chain uses TRBV27 and TRBJ2-1, with unresolved D. The V gene lost 5 bases and the J gene lost 8 bases, with 16 bases spanning the gap. The CDR3 runs to 14 residues. Germline V gene sequence: CDR1 MNHEY, CDR2 SMNVEV (reference sequence). The CDR3 here is CASSVPPSVDEQFF. The CDR3, as DNA: TGTGCCAGCAGTGTACCACCCAGTGTGGATGAGCAGTTCTTC.

The chain couples TRBV7-2 to TRBJ2-1; unclear D gene. Trimming removed 2 bases at V and 3 bases at J, with 8 bases between. The CDR3 runs to 14 residues. CDR1 is SGHTA, CDR2 FQGNSA, per germline. The DNA of the CDR3 is TGTGCCAGCAGCTTATCTGCGGACTACAATGAGCAGTTCTTC. Translation: CASSLSADYNEQFF.

The V call is TRBV6-4, the J call TRBJ2-1; unclear D gene. Trimming removed 0 bases at V and 0 bases at J, with 9 bases between. The germline V gene has CDR1 MRHNA and CDR2 SNTAGT. The CDR3 has 16 residues. This CDR3 is CASSDSLTRSYNEQFF. For the CDR3, the DNA is TGTGCCAGCAGTGACTCATTGACTCGCTCCTACAATGAGCAGTTCTTC.

This sequence joins TRBV28 and TRBJ2-7, with 7 bases fitting TRBD1. CDR3 size: 14 residues. The V gene end was trimmed by 6 bases and the J gene end by 3 bases; junction bases not matched to a gene: 8. Germline V CDR1 and CDR2: MDHEN, SYDVKM. For the CDR3, the DNA is TGTGCCAGCAGGACCGGGACAGCCTTCTACGAGCAGTACTTC. This translates into CASRTGTAFYEQYF.

About this clonotype itself: A junction boundary mismatches the germline segment, possibly from a read error. The chain employs TRBV7-8 and TRBJ1-5; D is ambiguous. The V gene's germline CDR1 is SGHVS and CDR2 FQNEAQ. This CDR3 comprises 15 residues. The CDR3 region has the DNA TGTGCCGGCAGCTTAGCGGGGTATAGCAATCAGCCCCAGCATTTT. This encodes CAGSLAGYSNQPQHF.

V is TRBV7-9 and J is TRBJ1-2; D remains unclear. The CDR3 contains 15 residues. Trimming shortened V by 1 base and J by 5 bases, and 14 bases separated the two germline ends. CDR1 and CDR2 from the germline V gene are SEHNR and FQNEAQ (reference sequence). The CDR3 region is CASSLGRRALYGYTF. The CDR3 DNA reads as TGTGCCAGCAGCTTAGGCCGGAGAGCACTATATGGCTACACCTTC.

The rearrangement links TRBV20-1 to TRBJ2-7; 7 positions agree with TRBD2. Germline values: CDR1 DFQATT, CDR2 SNEGSKA (reference sequence). With 6 bases clipped from V and 0 bases from J, the junction kept 5 bases outside the gene matches. There are 13 residues in the CDR3. The CDR3 bases are TGCAGTGCACCCGGGACTATCTCCTACGAGCAGTACTTC. It codes for CSAPGTISYEQYF.

As to this clonotype: The junction departs from germline at one end; a sequencing error may be responsible. The V and J genes are TRBV5-1 and TRBJ2-1; 12 bases align to TRBD2. The CDR3 contains 17 residues. CDR1 is SGHRS and CDR2 is YFSETQ in the germline V gene. The CDR3 region has the DNA TGCGCCAGCAGCTCCCGACTAGCGGGAGCCGACTACAATGAGCGGTTCTTC. It codes for CASSSRLAGADYNERFF.

This clonotype was counted a few times. The J gene is TRBJ1-1, the V gene TRBV12-3 or TRBV12-4, with a tentative D call TRBD1 (5 bases). This CDR3 comprises 16 residues. Trimming removed 6 bases at V and 3 bases at J, with 20 bases between. The CDR3 nucleotides are TGTGCCAGCAGCCTCACTCCCAGGGCCTTGGACACTGAAGCTTTCTTT. Translating it yields CASSLTPRALDTEAFF.

V is TRBV5-1 and J is TRBJ2-5; the D gene is possibly TRBD1 (5 bases). Per germline, CDR1 SGHRS and CDR2 YFSETQ. The CDR3 consists of 15 residues. V lost 2 bases and J 1 base, leaving 12 bases between the germline ends. This CDR3 reads CASSLLTASQETQYF. The CDR3 nucleotides read TGCGCCAGCAGCTTACTGACAGCCTCCCAAGAGACCCAGTACTTC.

The sample holds a few counts of this clonotype. The chain is built from TRBV5-4 and TRBJ2-5; 7 bases line up with TRBD1. This CDR3 comprises 17 residues. V lost 4 bases to trimming and J lost 5 bases; unmatched junction nucleotides: 17. The germline CDR1 and CDR2 sequences are SGHNT and YYREEE (reference sequence). In nucleotides, the CDR3 is TGTGCCAGCAGCCGCGCCGGCGGAATAGGGGGCGCGGAGACCCAGTACTTC. Its protein is CASSRAGGIGGAETQYF.